This passage covers 15 T cell receptor beta chains from one sample sequenced in a study of identical twins (TCRdb year 2016). Receptor libraries were prepared by 5' RACE. TCRdb shows the sequencer as Illumina HiSeq 2000. The public reads were reanalyzed by TCRdb: fastp trimming at Q25, MiXCR alignment, in-frame beta chains only. When rows share a CDR3 protein, they turn into one entry using the most common DNA and genes. This sample holds some 790,000 distinct CDR3 sequences; roughly 18% were observed only once. The biggest ten clones account for about 12% of the sample. These data also featured in a second study, about T cells expressing NK-cell markers.

Material: PBMCs. The receptors were sampled from a woman younger than 30 in good health.

This clonotype showed up just a few times. The chain is built from TRBV2 and TRBJ2-1, with D tentatively TRBD2 (6 bases). V gave up 6 bases and J gave up 9 bases, with 21 bases separating them. Germline V gene sequence: CDR1 SNHLY, CDR2 FYNNEI. This CDR3 contains 15 residues. The CDR3 spells CASSYLGGPGGEQFF. The CDR3 region has the DNA TGTGCCAGCAGCTATTTGGGAGGTCCCGGGGGTGAGCAGTTCTTC.

This clonotype was seen more than once but under ten times. V and J are TRBV20-1 and TRBJ2-4; D is ambiguous. Between the trimmed V and J ends, which lost 5 bases and 6 bases, there was a span of 20 bases. CDR1 and CDR2 from the germline V gene are DFQATT and SNEGSKA (reference sequence). The CDR3 totals 15 residues. CDR3 in amino acids: CSALDHRVAPNIQYF. DNA of the CDR3: TGCAGTGCTCTGGACCATCGGGTCGCGCCAAACATTCAGTACTTC.

This clonotype was seen ten or more times. V usage is TRBV7-9 and J usage is TRBJ2-3; D is unclear. Trimming left V 1 base short and J 5 bases short, with 4 bases between. This CDR3 has 12 amino acids. CDR1 SEHNR and CDR2 FQNEAQ come from the germline V gene (reference sequence). DNA for the CDR3: TGTGCCAGCAGCTTAGGGGAAGATACGCAGTATTTT. Translating it yields CASSLGEDTQYF.

The chain has TRBV20-1 and TRBJ2-7; TRBD2 aligns across 7 bases. CDR3 length: 11 amino acids. The germline V gene encodes CDR1 DFQATT and CDR2 SNEGSKA (reference sequence). Trimming at V came to 7 bases and at J to 5 bases, leaving 5 bases not matched to a gene. The CDR3 DNA sequence: TGCAGTGTGGGGAGGGGCAACGAGCAGTACTTC. Translation: CSVGRGNEQYF.

The chain links TRBV20-1 to TRBJ2-7; D gene unclear. Trimming took off 1 base at V and 2 bases at J, with 9 bases between the two ends. This CDR3 spans 13 amino acids. Germline lookup yields CDR1 DFQATT and CDR2 SNEGSKA (reference sequence). CDR3 protein: CSARALGAYEQYF. CDR3 nucleotides: TGCAGTGCTAGAGCATTGGGCGCCTACGAGCAGTACTTC.

Many counts were recorded for this clonotype. The genes are TRBV5-1 and TRBJ1-2; D is ambiguous. Germline CDR1 SGHRS, CDR2 YFSETQ. This CDR3 contains 16 residues. Trimming removed 4 bases from V and 2 bases from J, with 18 bases in between. The chain's CDR3 is CASSIIPGRTNYGYTF. CDR3 bases: TGCGCCAGCAGCATCATACCGGGCCGAACCAACTATGGCTACACCTTC.

The rearrangement links TRBV10-3 to TRBJ2-2; D tentatively fits TRBD1 or TRBD2 (5 bases each). The V gene's germline CDR1 is ENHRY and CDR2 SYGVKD. With 3 bases removed from V and 6 bases from J, the gap between germline ends came to 11 bases. The length of the CDR3 is 14 residues. The CDR3 here is CAISEWDPAGELFF. DNA of the CDR3: TGTGCCATCAGTGAATGGGACCCCGCCGGGGAGCTGTTTTTT.

The chain links TRBV7-8 to TRBJ2-1; D uncertain. V lost 2 bases and J lost 1, with 12 bases in between. CDR1 and CDR2 from the germline V gene are SGHVS and FQNEAQ. This CDR3 is built from 16 residues. CDR3 bases: TGTGCCAGCAGCTTATTATCCCGTGGGTCCTACAATGAGCAGTTCTTC. Translation gives CASSLLSRGSYNEQFF.

This clonotype was counted between two and nine times. The chain carries TRBV5-1 and TRBJ1-2; D ambiguous. Germline lookup yields CDR1 SGHRS and CDR2 YFSETQ. The V and J ends lost 2 bases and 7 bases respectively, with 9 bases between them. This CDR3 region has 12 residues. The CDR3 DNA sequence: TGCGCCAGCAGCTTTCGGCAAGGTGGCTACACCTTC. Its protein is CASSFRQGGYTF.

This clonotype was found many times. V and J are TRBV6-2 or TRBV6-3 and TRBJ1-1; D gene ambiguous. V was shortened by 6 bases and J by 2 bases, with 13 bases between the two germline ends. In germline, CDR1 is MNHEY, CDR2 SVGEGT. The CDR3 runs 14 residues. The CDR3 spells CASSGTRGNTEAFF. The CDR3 DNA is TGTGCCAGCAGCGGTACACGAGGAAACACTGAAGCTTTCTTT.

The table lists this clonotype with a few counts. This chain uses TRBV10-3 with TRBJ2-7; 8 bases agree with TRBD2. This CDR3 region has 15 residues. Germline V gene lookup returns CDR1 ENHRY and CDR2 SYGVKD. The V and J ends lost 8 bases and 2 bases, in that order; junction bases with no gene match: 11. As DNA, the CDR3 is TGTGCCATCGGAAAAACGCGGGAGGCGACCTACGAGCAGTACTTC. This encodes CAIGKTREATYEQYF.

V is TRBV20-1 and J is TRBJ2-3; D tentatively fits TRBD1 or TRBD2 (6 bases each). The CDR3 is 16 amino acids. V lost 3 bases, J lost 2 bases, and 18 bases lay in between. Germline V gene sequence: CDR1 DFQATT, CDR2 SNEGSKA (reference sequence). CDR3 loop: CSARGGPHRPTDTQYF. The CDR3 bases are TGCAGTGCTAGGGGGGGCCCTCACCGGCCCACAGATACGCAGTATTTT.

The chain has TRBV29-1 and TRBJ2-7, with TRBD2 matching over 9 bases. With 5 bases clipped from V and 3 bases from J, the junction kept 8 bases outside the gene matches. The CDR3 spans 14 residues. From germline, CDR1 is SQVTM and CDR2 ANQGSEA. The CDR3 DNA is TGCAGCGTTTCCCGTATAGCGGGAGTCTACGAGCAGTACTTC. Amino acids: CSVSRIAGVYEQYF.

J is TRBJ2-3 and V is TRBV24-1; 12 positions agree with TRBD2. J gave up 0 bases and V 6 bases, and 3 bases lay outside the gene matches. The CDR3 sequence is 16 residues long. Germline CDR1 reads KGHDR; CDR2 reads SFDVKD. This chain's CDR3 is CATSRGTSGSTDTQYF. CDR3 bases: TGTGCCACCAGTCGGGGGACTAGCGGGAGCACAGATACGCAGTATTTT.

The chain employs TRBV6-1 and TRBJ2-3, with D possibly being TRBD2 (6 bases). This CDR3 contains 17 residues. In germline, CDR1 is MNHNS, CDR2 SASEGT. Deletions cut 2 bases from V and 4 bases from J, with 19 bases between. The chain's CDR3 is CASSESHRGMGSDTQYF. As DNA, the CDR3 is TGTGCCAGCAGTGAAAGCCATCGGGGGATGGGCTCAGATACGCAGTATTTT.